The 18 T cell receptor beta chains below all came from one sample that was sequenced in a study of vaccination and CD4 T cells after COVID-19. Their antigen targets remain unknown. Sequenced with the Oncomine TCR Beta short-read assay was DNA taken from cultured CD4+ T cells. TCRdb reprocessed the PCR reads via MiXCR and lists one record per CDR3 protein. Here the sample spans about 10,000 distinct CDR3 sequences, approximately 30% being singletons. Treatment meaning: roughly ten-day PBMC culture with coronavirus spike peptide pools or control peptides (ViraFEST assay). The sample in question was CD4+ T cells from blood, cultured in vitro, obtained after SARS-CoV-2 vaccination. The source of these receptors is a human donor who had recovered from COVID-19.

This clonotype was detected only a few times. V is TRBV4-3 and J is TRBJ1-5, with TRBD1 identical over 8 bases. The CDR3 runs to 15 residues. The germline V gene has CDR1 LGHNA and CDR2 YSLEER. Unmatched junction bases numbered 5, after V lost 0 bases and J lost 7 bases. As DNA, the CDR3 is TGCGCCAGCAGCCAAGAGTGGACAGGGCGCCAGCCCCAGCATTTT. It specifies CASSQEWTGRQPQHF.

The chain is built from TRBV28 and TRBJ2-3, with D hard to call. Trimming removed 2 bases at V and 3 bases at J, with 3 bases between. The germline V gene has CDR1 MDHEN and CDR2 SYDVKM. The CDR3 totals 12 residues. This CDR3 reads CASSLRTDTQYF. The CDR3 DNA reads as TGTGCCAGCAGTTTAAGGACAGATACGCAGTATTTT.

By frequency in the sample, this clonotype is medium-sized. The rearrangement joins TRBV7-8 to TRBJ1-1; 7 bases line up with TRBD1. The CDR3 contains 15 residues. V gave up 5 bases and J gave up 4 bases; unmatched junction bases: 10. Germline V lookup: CDR1 SGHVS, CDR2 FQNEAQ. In DNA, the CDR3 is TGTGCCAGCAGCCTCACACAGGGGTTTGGCACTGAAGCTTTCTTT. Amino acids: CASSLTQGFGTEAFF. Filled out from reference TRBV7-8 and TRBJ1-1, the complete variable domain reads GAGVSQSPRYKVAKRGQDVALRCDPISGHVSLFWYQQALGQGPEFLTYFQNEAQLDKSGLPSDRFFAERPEGSVSTLKIQRTQQEDSAVYLCASSLTQGFGTEAFFGQGTRLTVV.

The chain carries TRBV18 and TRBJ1-5; 7 nucleotides agree with TRBD1. This CDR3 is built from 15 residues. V shed 6 bases and J 5 bases; nucleotides not matched to a gene: 10. Germline values: CDR1 KGHSH, CDR2 LQKENI. The CDR3 DNA follows: TGTGCCAGCTCTAAGGGGGCGGGTTGGGATCAGCCCCAGCATTTT. Translation gives CASSKGAGWDQPQHF.

This clonotype was counted between two and nine times. The gene calls are TRBV19 and TRBJ1-5, with TRBD1 as a possible D gene (6 bases). In germline, CDR1 is LNHDA, CDR2 SQIVND (reference sequence). The CDR3 runs to 15 residues. V lost 5 bases, J lost 6 bases, and 17 bases lay in between. Here the CDR3 reads CASSPHRVVAQPQHF. The CDR3, as DNA: TGTGCCAGTAGTCCTCACAGGGTAGTCGCTCAGCCCCAGCATTTT. The variable domain in full, with the rest retrieved from reference TRBV19 and TRBJ1-5, is DGGITQSPKYLFRKEGQNVTLSCEQNLNHDAMYWYRQDPGQGLRLIYYSQIVNDFQKGDIAEGYSVSREKKESFPLTVTSAQKNPTAFYLCASSPHRVVAQPQHFGDGTRLSIL.

In this sample, this clonotype turned up a few times. The chain recombines TRBV24-1 with TRBJ1-4; D is uncertain. Germline V lookup: CDR1 KGHDR, CDR2 SFDVKD. Trimming took off 9 bases at V and 7 bases at J, with 11 bases between the two ends. There are 12 residues in the CDR3. CDR3 sequence: CATPGLAEKLFF. The CDR3, as DNA: TGTGCCACCCCCGGACTAGCTGAAAAACTGTTTTTT.

This clonotype is medium-sized by share. In DNA form, the CDR3 reads TGTGCCAGCAGTTCCCCGGGAGGAAGGGGACCCCAGCATTTT. It encodes CASSSPGGRGPQHF. V is TRBV6-7 and J is TRBJ1-5; D may be TRBD1 (5 bases). TRBV6-7 counts as an open reading frame of uncertain function. The CDR3 is 14 amino acids. The ends were cut back, 4 bases at V and 10 bases at J, with 17 bases in the middle.

The chain combines TRBV6-5 with TRBJ2-1; 7 bases match TRBD1. V lost 4 bases and J lost 3; bases outside the gene matches: 6. The CDR3 extends over 15 amino acids. The germline CDR1 and CDR2 sequences are MNHEY and SVGAGI. In DNA, the CDR3 is TGTGCCAGCAGTTCGGACAGGCAACGCTACAATGAGCAGTTCTTC. Protein sequence: CASSSDRQRYNEQFF.

This clonotype was seen a few times. The chain is built from TRBV7-9 and TRBJ2-1; 10 nucleotides agree with TRBD2. Trimming took 0 bases from V and 8 from J; bases not matched to a gene: 25. The CDR3 consists of 22 residues. CDR1 SEHNR and CDR2 FQNEAQ come from the germline V gene (reference sequence). The CDR3 DNA is TGTGCCAGCAGCTTAGCTGGGGGCGCTAGCGGGAGCCGCAGGAGGCCCTGGCATGAGCAGTTCTTC. It translates to CASSLAGGASGSRRRPWHEQFF.

The genes are TRBV6-2 or TRBV6-3 and TRBJ2-1; D may match TRBD1 or TRBD2 (5 bases each). The germline gives CDR1 MNHEY, CDR2 SVGEGT. The CDR3 runs to 15 residues. Trimming shortened V by 7 bases and J by 4 bases, and 17 bases separated the two germline ends. CDR3 coding DNA: TGTGCCAGCACCCAGAGGGGACGGTTATACAATGAGCAGTTCTTC. Translated: CASTQRGRLYNEQFF.

V and J are TRBV5-1 and TRBJ2-3; 8 positions agree with TRBD1. The CDR3 covers 16 residues. Germline CDR1 and CDR2: SGHRS and YFSETQ. Trimming removed 3 bases from V and 4 bases from J; junction bases left unmatched: 10. This chain's CDR3 is CASSSGQVVQADTQYF. The CDR3 nucleotides read TGCGCCAGCAGCTCGGGACAGGTAGTCCAAGCAGATACGCAGTATTTT.

The chain joins TRBV7-8 to TRBJ1-3, with D unresolved. The CDR3 runs to 14 residues. V lost 3 bases to trimming and J lost 0 bases, with 6 bases between them. CDR1 is SGHVS and CDR2 is FQNEAQ in the germline V gene. In DNA, the CDR3 is TGTGCCAGCAGCTTCCGGAGCTCTGGAAACACCATATATTTT. It encodes CASSFRSSGNTIYF.

This clonotype was seen a handful of times. The V and J genes are TRBV6-2 or TRBV6-3 and TRBJ2-5, with TRBD2 matching over 8 bases. V dropped 11 bases and J dropped 5; count of bases not matched to a gene: 13. Germline V CDR1 and CDR2: MNHEY, SVGEGT. CDR3 length: 14 residues. The CDR3 DNA follows: TGTGCCGCCGGGGTCGGGAGGGCCCGGGAGACCCAGTACTTC. It is translated as CAAGVGRARETQYF.

In this sample, this clonotype turned up a few times. V gene TRBV20-1 combines with J gene TRBJ2-7, with D possibly being TRBD2 (6 bases). Trimming shortened V by 4 bases and J by 2 bases, and 12 bases separated the two germline ends. CDR1 and CDR2 (germline): DFQATT, SNEGSKA (reference sequence). The CDR3 sequence is 13 residues long. Written as DNA, the CDR3 is TGCAGTGCTATCTCTAGCGTTACCTACGAGCAGTACTTC. Its protein product is CSAISSVTYEQYF.

This clonotype rates as large (0.1 to 1%). This rearrangement joins TRBV7-2 to TRBJ2-7, with 8 bases aligning to TRBD1. CDR3 size: 15 residues. Germline-derived CDR1 and CDR2 are SGHTA and FQGNSA. J lost 3 bases, V lost 3 bases, and 7 bases had no gene match. CDR3 in DNA: TGTGCCAGCAGCTTCGCAGGGGGCCTAGGCTACGAGCAGTACTTC. Protein product: CASSFAGGLGYEQYF.

The CDR3 sequence is CASSKNTGELFF. CDR3 nucleotide sequence: TGTGCCAGTAGTAAAAACACCGGGGAGCTGTTTTTT. The J gene is TRBJ2-2, the V gene TRBV19, with D unclear. Trimming took off 4 bases at V and 2 bases at J, with 2 bases between the two ends. The CDR3 is 12 residues long. Germline V gives CDR1 LNHDA, CDR2 SQIVND (reference sequence).

This clonotype was counted a few times. The V call is TRBV15, the J call TRBJ2-4, with TRBD1 as a possible D gene (6 bases). This CDR3 has 17 amino acids. Per germline, CDR1 LNHNV and CDR2 YYDKDF (reference sequence). V gave up 1 base and J gave up 0 bases, with 13 bases separating them. The CDR3 nucleotides read TGTGCCACCAGCAGAGTCTCGGGACAATTAGCCAAAAACATTCAGTACTTC. It encodes CATSRVSGQLAKNIQYF. The whole variable domain, remainder taken from reference TRBV15 and TRBJ2-4, is DAMVIQNPRYQVTQFGKPVTLSCSQTLNHNVMYWYQQKSSQAPKLLFHYYDKDFNNEADTPDNFQSRRPNTSFCFLDIRSPGLGDTAMYLCATSRVSGQLAKNIQYFGAGTRLSVL.

This clonotype is medium-sized. This chain connects TRBV7-2 to TRBJ1-5, with D hard to call. Germline lookup yields CDR1 SGHTA and CDR2 FQGNSA. The CDR3 consists of 12 residues. The V end lost 5 bases, the J end lost 6 bases, and 8 bases lay between the germline ends. Written as DNA, the CDR3 is TGTGCCAGCAGCGCACGGGGTCAGCCCCAGCATTTT. Its protein is CASSARGQPQHF.